This T cell receptor beta chain was documented in a study of identical twins. Study-level points and caveats: Models underestimated TCR alpha sharing (out-of-frame) in monozygotic twins. The degree of excess twin sharing was weaker in beta out-of-frame sequences. For zero-insertion analyses, partial confounding could come from invariant MAIT and iNKT cells.

Addition of a universal primer site occurred through template switching, and cDNA carried unique molecular identifiers. TCRdb reanalysed the 5' RACE reads using MiXCR and keeps one entry per CDR3 protein. The sample records hundreds of thousands of distinct CDR3 sequences, roughly 7% being singletons. In the case of this clonotype: The antigen remains unidentified.

Germline lookup yields CDR1 KGHSH and CDR2 LQKENI. The CDR3 has 17 residues. V lost 0 bases to trimming and J lost 1 base; unmatched junction nucleotides: 9. This sample was shared with a second study, whose subject was yellow fever vaccine responses in identical twins.

This TCR was recovered from a woman aged 18-29 years in good health. Sample: memory (CD45RO+) T cells sorted from blood. The chain is built from TRBV18 and TRBJ2-7; 7 bases line up with TRBD2. CDR3 loop: CASSPPAGGSSSYEQYF. The CDR3 nucleotides are TGTGCCAGCTCACCACCGGCGGGCGGGAGTAGTTCCTACGAGCAGTACTTC.